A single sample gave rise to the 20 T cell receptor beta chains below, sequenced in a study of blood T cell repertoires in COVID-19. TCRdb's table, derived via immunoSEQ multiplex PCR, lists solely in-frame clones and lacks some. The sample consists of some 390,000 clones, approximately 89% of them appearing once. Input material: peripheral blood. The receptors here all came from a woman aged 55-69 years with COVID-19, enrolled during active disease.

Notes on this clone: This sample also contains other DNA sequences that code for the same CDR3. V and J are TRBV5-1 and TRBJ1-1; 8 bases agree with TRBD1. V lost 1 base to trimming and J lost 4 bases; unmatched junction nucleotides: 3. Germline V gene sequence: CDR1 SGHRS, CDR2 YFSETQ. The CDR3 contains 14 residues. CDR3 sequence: CASSLQGARTEAFF. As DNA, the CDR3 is TGCGCCAGCAGCTTGCAGGGGGCGCGCACTGAAGCTTTCTTT.

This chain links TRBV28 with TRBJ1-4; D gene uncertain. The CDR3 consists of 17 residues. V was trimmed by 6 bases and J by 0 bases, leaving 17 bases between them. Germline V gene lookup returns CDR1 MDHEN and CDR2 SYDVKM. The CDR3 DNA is TGTGCCAGCAGCAGTCCGGGAGACTCTGCAACTAATGAAAAACTGTTTTTT. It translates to CASSSPGDSATNEKLFF.

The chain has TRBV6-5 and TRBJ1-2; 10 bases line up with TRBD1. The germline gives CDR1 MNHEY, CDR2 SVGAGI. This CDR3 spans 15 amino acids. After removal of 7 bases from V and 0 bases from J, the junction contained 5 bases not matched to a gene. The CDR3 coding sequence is TGTGCCAGCAATGGGGACAGGGGACCTAACTATGGCTACACCTTC. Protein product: CASNGDRGPNYGYTF.

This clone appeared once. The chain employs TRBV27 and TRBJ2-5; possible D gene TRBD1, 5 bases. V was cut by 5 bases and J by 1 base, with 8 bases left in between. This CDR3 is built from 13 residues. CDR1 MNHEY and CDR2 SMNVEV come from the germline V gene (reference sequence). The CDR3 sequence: CASSTGFQETQYF. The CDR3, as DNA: TGTGCCAGCAGTACAGGATTCCAAGAGACCCAGTACTTC.

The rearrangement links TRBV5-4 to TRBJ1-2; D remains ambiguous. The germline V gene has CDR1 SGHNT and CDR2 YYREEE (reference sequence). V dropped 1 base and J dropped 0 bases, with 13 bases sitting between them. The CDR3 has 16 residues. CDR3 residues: CASSLKGTATNYGYTF. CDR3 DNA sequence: TGTGCCAGCAGCTTGAAAGGCACAGCCACTAACTATGGCTACACCTTC.

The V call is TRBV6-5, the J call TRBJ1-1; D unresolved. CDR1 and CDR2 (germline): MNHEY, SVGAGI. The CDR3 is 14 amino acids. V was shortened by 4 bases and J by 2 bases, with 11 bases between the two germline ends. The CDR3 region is CASSSGFANTEAFF. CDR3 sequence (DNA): TGTGCCAGCAGTTCGGGGTTTGCTAACACTGAAGCTTTCTTT.

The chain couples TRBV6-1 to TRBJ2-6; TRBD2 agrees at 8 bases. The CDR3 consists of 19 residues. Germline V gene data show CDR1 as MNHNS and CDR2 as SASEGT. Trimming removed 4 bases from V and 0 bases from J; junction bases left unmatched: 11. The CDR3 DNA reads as TGTGCCAGCAGTGGAAACTTGGGCGGGGGGTACTCTGGGGCCAACGTCCTGACTTTC. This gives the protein CASSGNLGGGYSGANVLTF.

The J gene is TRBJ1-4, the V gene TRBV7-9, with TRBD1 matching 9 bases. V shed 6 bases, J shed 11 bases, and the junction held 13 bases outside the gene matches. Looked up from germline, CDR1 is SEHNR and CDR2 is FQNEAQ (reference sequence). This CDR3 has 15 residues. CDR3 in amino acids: CASSPRTGDLTKLFF. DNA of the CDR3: TGTGCCAGCAGTCCCAGGACAGGGGACTTAACTAAACTGTTTTTT. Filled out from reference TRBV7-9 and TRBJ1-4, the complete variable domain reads DTGVSQNPRHKITKRGQNVTFRCDPISEHNRLYWYRQTLGQGPEFLTYFQNEAQLEKSRLLSDRFSAERPKGSFSTLEIQRTEQGDSAMYLCASSPRTGDLTKLFFGSGTQLSVL.

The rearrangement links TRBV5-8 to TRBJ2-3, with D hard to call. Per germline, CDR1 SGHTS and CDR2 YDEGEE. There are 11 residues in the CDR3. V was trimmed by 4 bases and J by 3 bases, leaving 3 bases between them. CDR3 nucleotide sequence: TGTGCCAGCAGCCTTACAGATACGCAGTATTTT. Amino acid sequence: CASSLTDTQYF.

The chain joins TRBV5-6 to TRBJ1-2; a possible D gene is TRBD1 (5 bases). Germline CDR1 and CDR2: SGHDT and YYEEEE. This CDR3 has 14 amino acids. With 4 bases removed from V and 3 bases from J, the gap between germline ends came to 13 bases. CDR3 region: CASSVGRADYGYTF. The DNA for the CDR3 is TGTGCCAGCAGCGTCGGCAGGGCCGACTATGGCTACACCTTC.

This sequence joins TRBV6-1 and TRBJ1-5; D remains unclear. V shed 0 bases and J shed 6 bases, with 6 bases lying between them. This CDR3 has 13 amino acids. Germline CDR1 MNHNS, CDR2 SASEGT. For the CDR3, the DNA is TGTGCCAGCAGTGAAGCGCGGGGTCAGCCCCAGCATTTT. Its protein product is CASSEARGQPQHF.

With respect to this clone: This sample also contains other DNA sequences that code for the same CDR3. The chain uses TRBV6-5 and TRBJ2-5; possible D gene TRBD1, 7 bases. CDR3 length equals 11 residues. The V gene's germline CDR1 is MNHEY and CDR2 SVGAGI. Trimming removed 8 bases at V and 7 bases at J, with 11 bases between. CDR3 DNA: TGTGCCAGCTCCCAGGGGGGGACCCAGTACTTC. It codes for CASSQGGTQYF.

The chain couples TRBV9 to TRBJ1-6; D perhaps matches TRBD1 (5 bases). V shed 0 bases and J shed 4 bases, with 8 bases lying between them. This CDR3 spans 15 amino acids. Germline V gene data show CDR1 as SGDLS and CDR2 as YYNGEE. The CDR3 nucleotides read TGTGCCAGCAGCGTAGCCGGGACTTATAATTCACCCCTCCACTTT. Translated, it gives CASSVAGTYNSPLHF.

The CDR3 loop reads CASVREVLSYGYTF. CDR3 bases: TGTGCCAGCGTAAGGGAGGTATTGAGCTATGGCTACACCTTC. This chain links TRBV2 with TRBJ1-2; no definite D call. Germline V gene data show CDR1 as SNHLY and CDR2 as FYNNEI. V lost 8 bases to trimming and J lost 4 bases, with 17 bases between them. This CDR3 has 14 amino acids.

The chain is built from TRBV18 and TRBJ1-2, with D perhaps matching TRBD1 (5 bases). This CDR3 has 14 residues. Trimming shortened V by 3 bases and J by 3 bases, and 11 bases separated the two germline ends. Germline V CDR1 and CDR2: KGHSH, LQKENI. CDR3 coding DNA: TGTGCCAGCTCACCCGACAGTCTGTACTATGGCTACACCTTC. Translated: CASSPDSLYYGYTF.

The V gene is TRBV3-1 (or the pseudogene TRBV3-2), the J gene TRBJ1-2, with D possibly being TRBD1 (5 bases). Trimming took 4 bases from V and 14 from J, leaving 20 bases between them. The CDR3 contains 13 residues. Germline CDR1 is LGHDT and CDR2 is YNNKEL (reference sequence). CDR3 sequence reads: CASSRKGMGSGTF. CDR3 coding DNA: TGTGCCAGCAGCCGTAAGGGGATGGGTTCTGGGACCTTC.

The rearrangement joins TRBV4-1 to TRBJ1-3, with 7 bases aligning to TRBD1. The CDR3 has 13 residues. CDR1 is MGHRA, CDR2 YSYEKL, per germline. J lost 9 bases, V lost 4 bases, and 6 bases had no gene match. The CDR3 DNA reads TGCGCCAGCAGCCGGGGACAGACGGGCACCATATATTTT. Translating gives CASSRGQTGTIYF.

CDR3 region: CASSLTAGGPSEQFF. The DNA for the CDR3 is TGCGCCAGCAGCTTGACAGCGGGGGGGCCGAGTGAGCAGTTCTTC. This chain joins TRBV5-1 and TRBJ2-1, with 10 bases aligning to TRBD2. The CDR3 length is 15 residues. V was pared by 1 base and J by 9 bases, with 7 bases of the junction left unmatched. Germline V gene lookup returns CDR1 SGHRS and CDR2 YFSETQ.

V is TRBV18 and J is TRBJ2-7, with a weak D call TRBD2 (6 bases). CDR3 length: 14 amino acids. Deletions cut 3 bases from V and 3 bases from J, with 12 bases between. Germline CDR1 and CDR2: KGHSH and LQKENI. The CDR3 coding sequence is TGTGCCAGCTCACCGGGACTGGAGAACTACGAGCAGTACTTC. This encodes CASSPGLENYEQYF. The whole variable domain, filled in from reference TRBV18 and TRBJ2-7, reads NAGVMQNPRHLVRRRGQEARLRCSPMKGHSHVYWYRQLPEEGLKFMVYLQKENIIDESGMPKERFSAEFPKEGPSILRIQQVVRGDSAAYFCASSPGLENYEQYFGPGTRLTVT.

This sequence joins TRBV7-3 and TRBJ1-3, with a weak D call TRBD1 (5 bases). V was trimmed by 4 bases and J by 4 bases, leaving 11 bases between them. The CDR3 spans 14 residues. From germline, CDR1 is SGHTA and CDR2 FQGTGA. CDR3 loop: CASSSSGPGNTIYF. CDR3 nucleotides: TGTGCCAGCAGCTCCTCAGGGCCAGGAAACACCATATATTTT.